The following is a T cell receptor (beta chain) sequence with its context. Its specificity is unknown. The source of the sample is a study of persistence of HIV-infected CD4 T cells. Germline CDR1 is SGDLS and CDR2 is YYNGEE. This CDR3 has 14 residues. The V end lost 0 bases, the J end lost 1 base, and 7 bases lay between the germline ends. This was the immunoSEQ version 4 assay in survey mode. Sequenced by immunoSEQ multiplex PCR; TCRdb stores in-frame clones only, minus some. The data show roughly 25,000 clones, with approximately 79% seen just once and approximately 1.7% held by the top ten. The stimulus was an HIV-1 Gag 15-mer peptide pool, about 1 ug/peptide/mL. Sorting selected CD4+ T cells upregulating both CD40 ligand and CD69. CD8+ T cells were removed from PBMCs prior to stimulation.

The source is an adult man with HIV who was CMV-seropositive. The chain uses TRBV9 and TRBJ2-5, with D uncertain. Source: CD4+ T cells sorted from PBMCs after 18-hour stimulation, taken from a patient who received antiretroviral therapy. CDR3 region: CASSVDYVQETQYF. CDR3 DNA sequence: TGTGCCAGCAGCGTAGATTATGTCCAAGAGACCCAGTACTTC.